These 16 T cell receptor beta chains came from one sample sequenced in a study of brain metastases from non-small cell lung cancer. TCRdb keeps only in-frame clones here, not all; method: immunoSEQ multiplex PCR. The data hold about 1,900 clones, with about 90% observed a single time. The sequenced sample was primary lung tumor tissue. The receptors stem from a donor at least 40 years old with non-small cell lung cancer.

The J gene is TRBJ1-1, the V gene TRBV7-8; 9 bases are a match to TRBD1. Germline V gene sequence: CDR1 SGHVS, CDR2 FQNEAQ. Trimming at V came to 3 bases and at J to 0 bases, leaving 14 bases not matched to a gene. The CDR3 has 19 amino acids. The chain's CDR3 is CASSLGTGWGVGMNTEAFF. CDR3 DNA: TGTGCCAGCAGCTTGGGGACAGGGTGGGGCGTGGGAATGAACACTGAAGCTTTCTTT.

The chain recombines TRBV19 with TRBJ1-2, with TRBD1 identical over 9 bases. The CDR3 contains 15 residues. The germline V gene has CDR1 LNHDA and CDR2 SQIVND (reference sequence). Trimming cost V 3 bases and J 8 bases; bases outside gene matches: 10. CDR3 protein: CASSITWTGAKGYTF. In DNA, the CDR3 is TGTGCCAGTAGTATCACTTGGACAGGGGCGAAGGGCTACACCTTC.

The chain combines TRBV6-2 or TRBV6-3 with TRBJ1-3, with D tentatively TRBD1 (5 bases). The V gene's germline CDR1 is MNHEY and CDR2 SVGEGT. This CDR3 spans 17 amino acids. The V gene lost 6 bases and the J gene lost 3 bases, with 21 bases spanning the gap. This CDR3 reads CASSPGGPLGDGNTIYF. The DNA for the CDR3 is TGTGCCAGCAGCCCTGGGGGACCGCTGGGGGATGGAAACACCATATATTTT.

The chain links TRBV10-3 to TRBJ1-5; TRBD1 matches 7 bases. The junction had 14 bases not matched to a gene; V was cut back by 5 bases and J by 10 bases. Germline values: CDR1 ENHRY, CDR2 SYGVKD. This CDR3 has 15 residues. The CDR3 reads CAISKGGTVSGPQHF. The CDR3 bases are TGTGCCATCAGTAAGGGTGGGACAGTCTCCGGACCCCAGCATTTT.

The chain joins TRBV5-1 to TRBJ2-2; D remains unclear. CDR1 is SGHRS and CDR2 is YFSETQ in the germline V gene. V lost 1 base, J lost 4 bases, and 8 bases lay in between. This CDR3 is built from 14 residues. The CDR3, as DNA: TGCGCCAGCAGCTTGAGGCTAACCACCGGGGAGCTGTTTTTT. Protein sequence: CASSLRLTTGELFF.

This clone was counted once. The chain carries TRBV6-5 and TRBJ1-2; no reliable D call. V lost 6 bases to trimming and J lost 1 base, with 12 bases between them. The CDR3 consists of 14 residues. Germline V CDR1 and CDR2: MNHEY, SVGAGI. CDR3 sequence: CASSQSGYNYGYTF. The CDR3 DNA reads TGTGCCAGCAGCCAAAGCGGTTATAACTATGGCTACACCTTC.

The CDR3 is CASSHGGAGDSTDTQYF. The CDR3, as DNA: TGTGCCAGCTCCCACGGGGGAGCGGGGGATAGTACAGATACGCAGTATTTT. The V gene is TRBV18, the J gene TRBJ2-3, with 8 positions matching TRBD2. V lost 6 bases and J lost 3; bases outside the gene matches: 14. CDR3 length: 17 residues. From germline, CDR1 is KGHSH and CDR2 LQKENI. Complete variable domain (other parts from reference TRBV18 and TRBJ2-3): NAGVMQNPRHLVRRRGQEARLRCSPMKGHSHVYWYRQLPEEGLKFMVYLQKENIIDESGMPKERFSAEFPKEGPSILRIQQVVRGDSAAYFCASSHGGAGDSTDTQYFGPGTRLTVL.

This clone appeared once. The chain couples TRBV7-9 to TRBJ2-1, with TRBD2 identical over 8 bases. V shed 3 bases, J shed 5 bases, and the junction held 6 bases outside the gene matches. Germline V CDR1 and CDR2: SEHNR, FQNEAQ (reference sequence). CDR3 length: 15 amino acids. The CDR3 here is CASSFGRGGNNEQFF. CDR3 nucleotide sequence: TGTGCCAGCAGCTTCGGGAGGGGGGGAAACAATGAGCAGTTCTTC.

V gene TRBV12-3 or TRBV12-4 combines with J gene TRBJ1-1; D remains ambiguous. V was cut by 5 bases and J by 1 base, with 8 bases left in between. This CDR3 is built from 13 residues. The DNA for the CDR3 is TGTGCCAGCAGTCTAACACAGAACACTGAAGCTTTCTTT. Translating it yields CASSLTQNTEAFF.

The J gene is TRBJ2-3, the V gene TRBV5-1; TRBD2 is a possible D gene (6 bases). Germline V CDR1 and CDR2: SGHRS, YFSETQ. The CDR3 runs 15 residues. Trimming stripped 4 bases from V and 0 bases from J, with 12 bases between. CDR3 DNA: TGCGCCAGCAGCCCGGACGGGGGAAGCACAGATACGCAGTATTTT. This translates into CASSPDGGSTDTQYF.

The chain couples TRBV7-7 to TRBJ2-3; D is tentatively TRBD1 or TRBD2 (5 bases each). V lost 5 bases to trimming and J lost 5 bases, with 11 bases between them. Germline assignment: CDR1 SSHAT and CDR2 FNYEAQ (reference sequence). The CDR3 totals 13 residues. CDR3 sequence reads: CASSRDEEDTQYF. The CDR3 bases are TGTGCCAGCAGCAGGGACGAGGAAGATACGCAGTATTTT.

The CDR3 DNA sequence: TGTGCCTGGAGTGTTGGGACATCAGGTTTAGGGAATCAGCCCCAGCATTTT. It specifies CAWSVGTSGLGNQPQHF. This sequence joins TRBV30 and TRBJ1-5; D is possibly TRBD1 (6 bases). The germline V and J ends were trimmed by 0 bases and 4 bases, with 19 bases remaining between them. Germline V lookup: CDR1 GTSNPN, CDR2 SVGIG (reference sequence). This CDR3 contains 17 residues.

A remark on this clone: One end of the junction is discordant with germline, which a read error may explain. This chain links TRBV10-3 with TRBJ1-5, with a tentative D call TRBD1 (5 bases). The CDR3 covers 12 residues. Germline lookup yields CDR1 ENHRY and CDR2 SYGVKD. The CDR3 DNA reads as TGTGCCATCAGAGACGAGGGGCAGCCCCAACATTTT. Protein sequence: CAIRDEGQPQHF.

The sample holds a few counts of this clone. The chain couples TRBV9 to TRBJ2-2; D is unclear. The V end was cut by 4 bases, the J end by 0 bases, with 10 bases between. The CDR3 is 15 amino acids. Germline V gene lookup returns CDR1 SGDLS and CDR2 YYNGEE. CDR3 in DNA: TGTGCCAGCAGCTTTAGGGTCTCGAACACCGGGGAGCTGTTTTTT. This codes for CASSFRVSNTGELFF.

The J gene is TRBJ1-5, the V gene TRBV9; weak D call: TRBD1 (5 bases). The CDR3 has 12 residues. Germline loops: CDR1 SGDLS, CDR2 YYNGEE. Trimming left V 8 bases short and J 4 bases short, with 10 bases between. Here the CDR3 reads CASGRDNQPQHF. Here the CDR3 DNA reads TGTGCCAGTGGCAGGGATAATCAGCCCCAGCATTTT. Variable domain in full (rest from reference TRBV9 and TRBJ1-5): DSGVTQTPKHLITATGQRVTLRCSPRSGDLSVYWYQQSLDQGLQFLIQYYNGEERAKGNILERFSAQQFPDLHSELNLSSLELGDSALYFCASGRDNQPQHFGDGTRLSIL.

The V and J genes are TRBV11-3 and TRBJ1-3; D possibly corresponds to TRBD1 (6 bases). This CDR3 has 12 amino acids. Germline CDR1 is SGHNT and CDR2 is YENEEA. V shed 10 bases and J shed 4 bases, with 11 bases lying between them. The CDR3 region is CATTGQGNTIYF. For the CDR3, the DNA is TGTGCCACTACAGGGCAGGGAAACACCATATATTTT. Using reference TRBV11-3 and TRBJ1-3 for the parts outside the CDR3, the full variable domain is EAGVVQSPRYKIIEKKQPVAFWCNPISGHNTLYWYLQNLGQGPELLIRYENEEAVDDSQLPKDRFSAERLKGVDSTLKIQPAELGDSAVYLCATTGQGNTIYFGEGSWLTVV.